The 23 T cell receptor beta chains below were found in one sample sequenced in a study of blood T cell repertoires in COVID-19 (dated by TCRdb to the early 2020s). Libraries were built with the immunoSEQ multiplex PCR assay. TCRdb provides this immuneACCESS table in a form limited to in-frame rearrangements. Some clones are lacking; in checked studies, under half of them reflect an unresolved V gene, and why the rest are absent is not known. In this sample the table shows 150,000 to 200,000 clones, about nine tenths of which occur a single time. The ten largest clonotypes hold about 4% of the sample. The sequenced sample consisted of peripheral blood. Receptors were obtained from a woman in her thirties with acute or convalescent COVID-19.

This sequence joins TRBV27 and TRBJ2-1, with D hard to call. Germline V gives CDR1 MNHEY, CDR2 SMNVEV (reference sequence). Trimming cost V 7 bases and J 10 bases, with 8 bases left between them. This CDR3 contains 10 residues. The CDR3 nucleotides read TGTGCCAGCACCATTAGAGAGCAGTTCTTC. Its translation: CASTIREQFF.

This rearrangement joins TRBV2 to TRBJ2-3; D is ambiguous. This CDR3 is 11 amino acids long. The germline CDR1 and CDR2 sequences are SNHLY and FYNNEI. The germline V and J ends were trimmed by 6 bases and 2 bases, with 3 bases remaining between them. The CDR3 loop is CASSHTDTQYF. As DNA, the CDR3 is TGTGCCAGCAGCCACACAGATACGCAGTATTTT.

This clone has only a few counts. This chain uses TRBV12-3 or TRBV12-4 with TRBJ1-1, with 8 bases matching TRBD1. V trimming: 4 bases; J trimming: 8 bases; junction bases outside the gene matches: 3. The CDR3 extends over 12 amino acids. The CDR3 bases are TGTGCCAGCAGTTGGGCAGGGGGCGAAGCTTTCTTT. Encoded protein: CASSWAGGEAFF.

The chain recombines TRBV14 with TRBJ1-2, with D perhaps matching TRBD1 (6 bases). V lost 6 bases and J 4 bases, leaving 12 bases between the germline ends. Germline-derived CDR1 and CDR2 are SGHDN and FVKESK. This CDR3 contains 13 residues. The chain's CDR3 is CASSSDSIYGYTF. CDR3 coding DNA: TGTGCCAGCAGTTCGGACAGTATCTATGGCTACACCTTC.

V usage is TRBV18 and J usage is TRBJ2-3; D is possibly TRBD2 (6 bases). Trimming pared 1 base from V and 5 bases from J, leaving 16 bases between. The germline V gene encodes CDR1 KGHSH and CDR2 LQKENI. The CDR3 is 16 residues long. The CDR3 is CASSPLIRDSGDTQYF. In DNA form, the CDR3 reads TGTGCCAGCTCACCACTAATAAGGGACTCCGGAGATACGCAGTATTTT.

V is TRBV7-8 and J is TRBJ2-6; D remains unclear. V was shortened by 4 bases and J by 4 bases, with 11 bases between the two germline ends. The CDR3 totals 15 residues. Germline values: CDR1 SGHVS, CDR2 FQNEAQ. The CDR3 nucleotides are TGTGCCAGCAGCTCGCAGAGGCCCGGGGCCAACGTCCTGACTTTC. The encoded protein is CASSSQRPGANVLTF.

The CDR3 DNA reads TGCGCCAGCAGCTTGGGTAGCGGGAGGGCCCAAGAGACCCAGTACTTC. It encodes CASSLGSGRAQETQYF. The V gene is TRBV5-1, the J gene TRBJ2-5; TRBD2 matches at 11 bases. The J segment lost 1 base and the V segment lost 0 bases, leaving 2 bases of the junction unmatched. Germline loops: CDR1 SGHRS, CDR2 YFSETQ. CDR3 length: 16 residues. Variable domain in full (rest from reference TRBV5-1 and TRBJ2-5): KAGVTQTPRYLIKTRGQQVTLSCSPISGHRSVSWYQQTPGQGLQFLFEYFSETQRNKGNFPGRFSGRQFSNSRSEMNVSTLELGDSALYLCASSLGSGRAQETQYFGPGTRLLVL.

In its sample, this clone was seen many times. V is TRBV2 and J is TRBJ1-5; TRBD1 aligns across 7 bases. Trimming took 6 bases from V and 7 from J; bases not matched to a gene: 6. Germline assignment: CDR1 SNHLY and CDR2 FYNNEI. This CDR3 has 13 residues. CDR3 in DNA: TGTGCCAGCAGGGAGACAGGGTACCAGCCCCAGCATTTT. It specifies CASRETGYQPQHF.

V and J are TRBV5-4 and TRBJ2-3, with TRBD2 identical over 7 bases. With V trimmed by 2 bases and J by 3 bases, 6 bases remained unmatched. The CDR3 extends over 15 amino acids. The germline gives CDR1 SGHNT, CDR2 YYREEE (reference sequence). CDR3 protein: CASSLGGEGTDTQYF. CDR3 coding DNA: TGTGCCAGCAGCTTAGGCGGGGAGGGTACAGATACGCAGTATTTT.

CDR3 in amino acids: CASSQLGSQYF. Written as DNA, the CDR3 is TGTGCCAGCAGCCAACTCGGGTCGCAGTATTTT. The rearrangement joins TRBV3-1 (or the pseudogene TRBV3-2) to TRBJ2-3; D remains ambiguous. The CDR3 length is 11 residues. V gave up 2 bases and J gave up 10 bases, with 7 bases separating them. CDR1 and CDR2 (germline): LGHDT, YNNKEL (reference sequence).

V is TRBV29-1 and J is TRBJ1-2, with 10 bases fitting TRBD1. The CDR3 covers 15 residues. V lost 0 bases to trimming and J lost 5 bases; unmatched junction nucleotides: 6. Per germline, CDR1 SQVTM and CDR2 ANQGSEA. Here the CDR3 reads CSVEEGDRGPYGYTF. The CDR3 nucleotides are TGCAGCGTTGAAGAGGGAGACAGGGGGCCGTATGGCTACACCTTC.

The chain links TRBV5-1 to TRBJ2-7; 12 positions match TRBD2. Germline-derived CDR1 and CDR2 are SGHRS and YFSETQ. The CDR3 has 18 amino acids. The trim removed 3 bases at V and 6 bases at J, leaving 16 bases unmatched. Here the CDR3 reads CASSSRGRRLAGVIEQYF. The CDR3 DNA follows: TGCGCCAGCAGCTCGCGCGGCCGAAGACTAGCGGGAGTAATCGAGCAGTACTTC.

V gene TRBV30 combines with J gene TRBJ2-3, with D uncertain. Germline V gene data show CDR1 as GTSNPN and CDR2 as SVGIG (reference sequence). With 0 bases removed from V and 14 bases from J, the gap between germline ends came to 12 bases. The CDR3 sequence is 11 residues long. CDR3 region: CAWSVLATWYF. CDR3 DNA: TGTGCCTGGAGTGTGTTAGCCACATGGTATTTT.

The CDR3 protein is CASSFRASYNSPLHF. The CDR3 bases are TGTGCCAGCAGCTTTCGAGCCTCCTATAATTCACCCCTCCACTTT. The rearrangement joins TRBV5-6 to TRBJ1-6; D is uncertain. The CDR3 length is 15 residues. V lost 2 bases and J lost 0, with 6 bases in between. Germline-derived CDR1 and CDR2 are SGHDT and YYEEEE.

The genes are TRBV9 and TRBJ2-1, with D hard to call. The CDR3 has 14 residues. V lost 4 bases and J lost 1, with 9 bases in between. Germline CDR1 SGDLS, CDR2 YYNGEE. DNA of the CDR3: TGTGCCAGCAGCCTGACCGGGTCCTACAATGAGCAGTTCTTC. Protein product: CASSLTGSYNEQFF.

The chain links TRBV12-5 to TRBJ2-1; weak D call: TRBD1 (6 bases). The CDR3 runs 12 residues. The germline V gene has CDR1 LGHNT and CDR2 FRNRAP. Trimming left V 1 base short and J 12 bases short, with 10 bases between. CDR3 amino acids: CASGLDTGRQFF. The CDR3 DNA reads TGTGCTAGTGGTTTGGACACAGGGAGGCAGTTCTTC.

This clone was counted once. The rearrangement uses TRBV21-1 and TRBJ1-4. TRBV21-1 is classified as a pseudogene. The CDR3 is 15 amino acids. The CDR3 DNA reads as TGTGCCAGCAGCAAAATCAGGTTGGAGGACGAAAAACTGTTTTTT. Its protein is CASSKIRLEDEKLFF.

The genes are TRBV30 and TRBJ2-4; possible D gene TRBD1, 6 bases. The CDR3 has 12 amino acids. V was shortened by 5 bases and J by 8 bases, with 13 bases between the two germline ends. CDR1 is GTSNPN and CDR2 is SVGIG in the germline V gene (reference sequence). CDR3 sequence (DNA): TGTGCCTGGGGACAGATACCCCACATTCAGTACTTC. This translates into CAWGQIPHIQYF. Variable domain in full (rest from reference TRBV30 and TRBJ2-4): SQTIHQWPATLVQPVGSPLSLECTVEGTSNPNLYWYRQAAGRGLQLLFYSVGIGQISSEVPQNLSASRPQDRQFILSSKKLLLSDSGFYLCAWGQIPHIQYFGAGTRLSVL.

The rearrangement uses TRBV3-1 (or the pseudogene TRBV3-2) and TRBJ2-3, with TRBD2 as a possible D gene (5 bases). The CDR3 contains 13 residues. Germline lookup yields CDR1 LGHDT and CDR2 YNNKEL (reference sequence). V was clipped by 7 bases and J by 5 bases, with 13 bases between them. CDR3 nucleotides: TGTGCCAGCAAGTTCTGGGAGCAAGATACGCAGTATTTT. Its protein product is CASKFWEQDTQYF.

This chain uses TRBV28 with TRBJ1-3; TRBD1 agrees at 11 bases. The V segment lost 5 bases and the J segment 4 bases; nucleotides outside the gene matches: 4. Germline values: CDR1 MDHEN, CDR2 SYDVKM. The CDR3 has 15 amino acids. The CDR3 nucleotides read TGTGCCAGCAGTGTCGGGGACAGGGGGGGAAACACCATATATTTT. It specifies CASSVGDRGGNTIYF.

J is TRBJ1-5 and V is TRBV5-1, with D unclear. This CDR3 has 15 amino acids. V was clipped by 4 bases and J by 0 bases, with 11 bases between them. Germline values: CDR1 SGHRS, CDR2 YFSETQ. This CDR3 is CASSTGLSSNQPQHF. Here the CDR3 DNA reads TGCGCCAGCAGCACTGGGCTTTCTAGCAATCAGCCCCAGCATTTT.

The chain has TRBV9 and TRBJ2-7; 7 bases fit TRBD2. V shed 4 bases and J 1 base; nucleotides not matched to a gene: 5. CDR3 length: 14 residues. The germline V gene has CDR1 SGDLS and CDR2 YYNGEE. CDR3 in DNA: TGTGCCAGCAGCTTAGGGACTACTTCCTACGAGCAGTACTTC. Translation: CASSLGTTSYEQYF.

The chain's CDR3 is CAVGPRTGVNEQFF. The CDR3 DNA is TGTGCCGTTGGCCCCAGGACAGGTGTCAATGAGCAGTTCTTC. The chain couples TRBV24-1 to TRBJ2-1; TRBD1 matches 7 bases. CDR3 length: 14 amino acids. Losses at the gene ends were 12 bases for V and 6 bases for J; bases not matched to a gene: 13. Germline CDR1 is KGHDR and CDR2 is SFDVKD.